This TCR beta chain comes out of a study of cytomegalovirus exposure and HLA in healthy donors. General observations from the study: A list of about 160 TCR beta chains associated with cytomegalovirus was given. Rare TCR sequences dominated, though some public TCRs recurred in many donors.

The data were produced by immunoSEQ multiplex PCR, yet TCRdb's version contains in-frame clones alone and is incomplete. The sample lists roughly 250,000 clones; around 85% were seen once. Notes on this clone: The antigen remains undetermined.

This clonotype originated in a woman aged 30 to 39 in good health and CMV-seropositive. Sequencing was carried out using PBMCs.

The CDR3 DNA reads as TGTGCCAGCAGCTTGGCTTCCCGTCAGGGAACCTCCTACAATGAGCAGTTCTTC. This gives the protein CASSLASRQGTSYNEQFF. J is TRBJ2-1 and V is TRBV5-4; weak D call: TRBD1 (5 bases). V was shortened by 0 bases and J by 0 bases, with 16 bases between the two germline ends. The germline gives CDR1 SGHNT, CDR2 YYREEE (reference sequence). The CDR3 covers 18 residues.